This TCR beta chain was sequenced in a study of cytomegalovirus exposure and HLA in healthy donors. Study at large: Unique TCR beta sequences numbering approximately 120 million came from around 180 million T cells in an earlier analysis.

This clone occurred a few times. The PCR had 60 Vbeta and 13 Jbeta primers. Sequenced by immunoSEQ multiplex PCR; TCRdb stores in-frame clones only, minus some. The sample has roughly 200,000 clones, around three quarters seen once. The sequence came from a man aged 25 to 40 in good health and CMV-seronegative. The sample was PBMCs.

CDR3 in amino acids: CASSQTRQGANEKLFF. The CDR3 nucleotides read TGCGCCAGCAGCCAGACTCGACAGGGAGCTAATGAAAAACTGTTTTTT. The genes are TRBV4-1 and TRBJ1-4; 7 bases are a match to TRBD1. V lost 3 bases and J lost 3; bases outside the gene matches: 7. Germline CDR1 is MGHRA and CDR2 is YSYEKL. This CDR3 contains 16 residues.